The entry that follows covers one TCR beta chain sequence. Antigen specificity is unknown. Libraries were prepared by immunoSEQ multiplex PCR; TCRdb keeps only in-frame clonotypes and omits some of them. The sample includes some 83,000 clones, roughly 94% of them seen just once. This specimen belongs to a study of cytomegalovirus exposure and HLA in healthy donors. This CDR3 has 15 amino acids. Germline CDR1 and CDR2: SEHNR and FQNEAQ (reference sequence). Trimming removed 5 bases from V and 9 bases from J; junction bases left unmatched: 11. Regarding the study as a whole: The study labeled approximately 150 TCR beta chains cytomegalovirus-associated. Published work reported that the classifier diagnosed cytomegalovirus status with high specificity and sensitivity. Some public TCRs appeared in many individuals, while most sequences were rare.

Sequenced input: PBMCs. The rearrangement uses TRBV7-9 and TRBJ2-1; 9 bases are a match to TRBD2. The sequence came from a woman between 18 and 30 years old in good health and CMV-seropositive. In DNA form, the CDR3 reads TGTGCCAGCAGCAAGGTAGCGGGAGTAATTAGTGAGCAGTTCTTC. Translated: CASSKVAGVISEQFF.